The 15 T cell receptor beta chains below all came from one sample that was sequenced in a study of blood T cell repertoires in COVID-19. Sequencing used immunoSEQ multiplex PCR; TCRdb keeps in-frame clones, though not all of them. The data contain more than 55,000 clones, approximately 87% of them singletons. The sequencing input was peripheral blood. These receptors were taken from a man between 50 and 59 years old with active COVID-19.

The chain recombines TRBV24-1 with TRBJ1-5; tentatively, D is TRBD1 (6 bases). The CDR3 length is 16 residues. Trimming pared 3 bases from V and 9 bases from J, leaving 20 bases between. The germline gives CDR1 KGHDR, CDR2 SFDVKD. CDR3 DNA sequence: TGTGCCACCAGTGATCGAAACCGGGACACCCCAGGGCCCCAGCATTTT. Translating gives CATSDRNRDTPGPQHF.

V usage is TRBV3-1 (or the pseudogene TRBV3-2) and J usage is TRBJ1-5; D is uncertain. The V and J ends lost 1 base and 0 bases respectively, with 7 bases between them. Germline CDR1 is LGHDT and CDR2 is YNNKEL (reference sequence). The CDR3 runs 15 residues. CDR3 loop: CASSQGSYSNQPQHF. The CDR3 region has the DNA TGTGCCAGCAGCCAAGGGTCCTATAGCAATCAGCCCCAGCATTTT.

J is TRBJ1-2 and V is TRBV5-1, with 9 bases aligning to TRBD1. V shed 4 bases and J 8 bases; nucleotides not matched to a gene: 9. CDR1 and CDR2 (germline): SGHRS, YFSETQ. The CDR3 has 14 residues. In nucleotides, the CDR3 is TGCGCCAGCAGCCCGAGGACAGGGGCGTACGGCTACACCTTC. Its translation is CASSPRTGAYGYTF.

This clone was seen only once. The rearrangement links TRBV7-9 to TRBJ1-2; D ambiguous. The V and J ends lost 5 bases and 1 base respectively, with 8 bases between them. This CDR3 spans 13 amino acids. Germline assignment: CDR1 SEHNR and CDR2 FQNEAQ (reference sequence). CDR3 DNA: TGTGCCAGCAGCCAGGACTATAACTATGGCTACACCTTC. It is translated as CASSQDYNYGYTF.

The genes are TRBV27 and TRBJ2-2; D may be TRBD1 (6 bases). With 4 bases removed from V and 6 bases from J, the gap between germline ends came to 12 bases. Germline V CDR1 and CDR2: MNHEY, SMNVEV (reference sequence). There are 14 residues in the CDR3. The CDR3 nucleotides read TGTGCCAGCAGTTGGACAGTTGGGCCCGGGGAGCTGTTTTTT. Its translation is CASSWTVGPGELFF.

The J gene is TRBJ1-5, the V gene TRBV6-5; maybe TRBD1 (6 bases). Germline assignment: CDR1 MNHEY and CDR2 SVGAGI. This CDR3 is 15 amino acids long. V shed 2 bases and J shed 3 bases, with 11 bases lying between them. The CDR3 loop is CASSYRQGFNQPQHF. In nucleotides, the CDR3 is TGTGCCAGCAGTTACCGGCAGGGGTTCAATCAGCCCCAGCATTTT.

V gene TRBV5-6 combines with J gene TRBJ2-7; tentatively, D is TRBD1 (5 bases). In germline, CDR1 is SGHDT, CDR2 YYEEEE. V was pared by 4 bases and J by 4 bases, with 6 bases between. CDR3 length equals 11 residues. In nucleotides, the CDR3 is TGTGCCAGCAGCGGGGCTTACGAGCAGTACTTC. It specifies CASSGAYEQYF. Combining the CDR3 with reference TRBV5-6 and TRBJ2-7 gives the whole variable domain DAGVTQSPTHLIKTRGQQVTLRCSPKSGHDTVSWYQQALGQGPQFIFQYYEEEERQRGNFPDRFSGHQFPNYSSELNVNALLLGDSALYLCASSGAYEQYFGPGTRLTVT.

The chain is built from TRBV5-7 and TRBJ2-7; D might be TRBD2 (5 bases). TRBV5-7 belongs to the ORF category, with a function that is uncertain. The germline V and J ends were trimmed by 6 bases and 6 bases, with 16 bases remaining between them. The CDR3 has 13 residues. The CDR3 reads CASTLPEGSEQYF. The DNA for the CDR3 is TGTGCCAGCACTCTACCTGAGGGTTCCGAGCAGTACTTC.

This clone was detected once. The rearrangement joins TRBV9 to TRBJ1-3; a weak D match, TRBD1 (5 bases). Looked up from germline, CDR1 is SGDLS and CDR2 is YYNGEE. The CDR3 extends over 15 amino acids. V shed 4 bases and J shed 2 bases, with 13 bases lying between them. In DNA, the CDR3 is TGTGCCAGCAGCATACAGGATACGGCTGGAAACACCATATATTTT. Its protein product is CASSIQDTAGNTIYF.

The chain recombines TRBV5-1 with TRBJ1-3; D call uncertain. The germline V gene encodes CDR1 SGHRS and CDR2 YFSETQ. The CDR3 extends over 15 amino acids. V was pared by 3 bases and J by 0 bases, with 10 bases between. The CDR3 bases are TGCGCCAGCAGCTCCCTCGGGAGCTCTGGAAACACCATATATTTT. Protein: CASSSLGSSGNTIYF. The entire variable domain, with the rest obtained from reference TRBV5-1 and TRBJ1-3, is as follows: KAGVTQTPRYLIKTRGQQVTLSCSPISGHRSVSWYQQTPGQGLQFLFEYFSETQRNKGNFPGRFSGRQFSNSRSEMNVSTLELGDSALYLCASSSLGSSGNTIYFGEGSWLTVV.

The gene calls are TRBV7-9 and TRBJ2-3, with D hard to call. The V gene's germline CDR1 is SEHNR and CDR2 FQNEAQ (reference sequence). The germline V and J ends were trimmed by 1 base and 4 bases, with 6 bases remaining between them. The CDR3 extends over 13 amino acids. As DNA, the CDR3 is TGTGCCAGCAGCTTAGTAGTACCAGATACGCAGTATTTT. Protein sequence: CASSLVVPDTQYF.

Remarks on this clone: The junction shows a germline mismatch at one end, possibly a read error. The V gene is TRBV7-7, the J gene TRBJ2-1; D is possibly TRBD2 (7 bases). Looked up from germline, CDR1 is SSHAT and CDR2 is FNYEAQ (reference sequence). The CDR3 extends over 12 amino acids. CDR3 sequence reads: CASSEVGGPPFF. The CDR3 bases are TGTGCTAGCAGCGAGGTGGGGGGGCCCCCGTTCTTC.

V is TRBV28 and J is TRBJ2-5; TRBD2 agrees at 14 bases. The CDR3 extends over 17 amino acids. Germline V gene data show CDR1 as MDHEN and CDR2 as SYDVKM. Trimming took 4 bases from V and 5 from J; bases not matched to a gene: 9. The CDR3 here is CASSSGLAGVGGETQYF. The CDR3 nucleotides are TGTGCCAGCAGTTCGGGACTAGCGGGAGTGGGTGGCGAGACCCAGTACTTC.

The chain is built from TRBV9 and TRBJ1-3, with D unresolved. CDR3 size: 16 residues. CDR1 is SGDLS, CDR2 YYNGEE, per germline. Between the trimmed V and J ends, which lost 0 bases and 0 bases, there was a span of 10 bases. CDR3 in amino acids: CASSVALTSSGNTIYF. The DNA for the CDR3 is TGTGCCAGCAGCGTAGCGCTGACTTCCTCTGGAAACACCATATATTTT.

This chain links TRBV28 with TRBJ2-7; TRBD1 agrees at 11 bases. The CDR3 is made up of 17 amino acids. V trimming: 10 bases; J trimming: 1 base; junction bases outside the gene matches: 15. CDR1 is MDHEN and CDR2 is SYDVKM in the germline V gene. Written as DNA, the CDR3 is TGTGCCATCTCACCCGGGACAGGGGGATATCGGTCCTACGAGCAGTACTTC. The encoded protein is CAISPGTGGYRSYEQYF. Using reference TRBV28 and TRBJ2-7 for the parts outside the CDR3, the full variable domain is DVKVTQSSRYLVKRTGEKVFLECVQDMDHENMFWYRQDPGLGLRLIYFSYDVKMKEKGDIPEGYSVSREKKERFSLILESASTNQTSMYLCAISPGTGGYRSYEQYFGPGTRLTVT.